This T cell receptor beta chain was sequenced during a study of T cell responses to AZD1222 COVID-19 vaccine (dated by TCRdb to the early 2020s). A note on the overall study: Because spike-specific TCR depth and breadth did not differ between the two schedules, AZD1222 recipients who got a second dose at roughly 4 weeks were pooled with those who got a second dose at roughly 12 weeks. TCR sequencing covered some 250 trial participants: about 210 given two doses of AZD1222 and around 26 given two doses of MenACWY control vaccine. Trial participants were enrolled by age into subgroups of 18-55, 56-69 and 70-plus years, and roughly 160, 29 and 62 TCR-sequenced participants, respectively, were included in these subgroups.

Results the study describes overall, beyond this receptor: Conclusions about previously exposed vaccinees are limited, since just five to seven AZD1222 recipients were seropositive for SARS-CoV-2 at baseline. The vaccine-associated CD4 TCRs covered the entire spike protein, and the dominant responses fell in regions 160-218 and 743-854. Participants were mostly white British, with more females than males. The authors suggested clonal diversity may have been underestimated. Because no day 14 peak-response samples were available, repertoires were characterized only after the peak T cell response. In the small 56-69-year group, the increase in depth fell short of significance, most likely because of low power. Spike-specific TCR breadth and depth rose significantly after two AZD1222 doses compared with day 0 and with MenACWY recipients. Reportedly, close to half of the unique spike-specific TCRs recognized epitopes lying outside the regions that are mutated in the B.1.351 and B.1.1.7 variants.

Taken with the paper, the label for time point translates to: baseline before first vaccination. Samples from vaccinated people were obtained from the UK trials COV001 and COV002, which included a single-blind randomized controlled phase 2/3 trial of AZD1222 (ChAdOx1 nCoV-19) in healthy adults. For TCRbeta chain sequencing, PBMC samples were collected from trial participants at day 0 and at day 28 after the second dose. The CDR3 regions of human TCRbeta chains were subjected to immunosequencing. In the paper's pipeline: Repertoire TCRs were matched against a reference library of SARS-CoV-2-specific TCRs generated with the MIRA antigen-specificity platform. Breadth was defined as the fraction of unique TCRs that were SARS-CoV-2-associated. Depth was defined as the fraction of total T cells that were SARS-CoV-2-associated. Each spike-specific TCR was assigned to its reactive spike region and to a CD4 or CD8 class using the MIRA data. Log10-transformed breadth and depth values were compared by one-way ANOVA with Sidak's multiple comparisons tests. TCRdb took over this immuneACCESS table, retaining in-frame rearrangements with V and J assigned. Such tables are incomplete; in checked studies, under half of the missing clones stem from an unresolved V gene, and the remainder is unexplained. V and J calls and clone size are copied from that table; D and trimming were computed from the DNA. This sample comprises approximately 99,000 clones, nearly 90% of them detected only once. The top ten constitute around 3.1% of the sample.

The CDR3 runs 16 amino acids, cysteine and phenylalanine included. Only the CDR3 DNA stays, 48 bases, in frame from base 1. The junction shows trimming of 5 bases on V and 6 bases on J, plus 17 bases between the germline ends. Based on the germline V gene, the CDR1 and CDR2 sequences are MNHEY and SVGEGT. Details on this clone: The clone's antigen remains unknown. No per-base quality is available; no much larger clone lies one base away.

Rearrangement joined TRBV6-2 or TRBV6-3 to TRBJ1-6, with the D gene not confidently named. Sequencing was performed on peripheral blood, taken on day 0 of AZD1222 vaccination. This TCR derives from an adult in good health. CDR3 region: CASSPLRPSGNSPLHF. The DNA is TGTGCCAGCAGTCCACTCAGGCCGTCCGGTAATTCACCCCTCCACTTT.